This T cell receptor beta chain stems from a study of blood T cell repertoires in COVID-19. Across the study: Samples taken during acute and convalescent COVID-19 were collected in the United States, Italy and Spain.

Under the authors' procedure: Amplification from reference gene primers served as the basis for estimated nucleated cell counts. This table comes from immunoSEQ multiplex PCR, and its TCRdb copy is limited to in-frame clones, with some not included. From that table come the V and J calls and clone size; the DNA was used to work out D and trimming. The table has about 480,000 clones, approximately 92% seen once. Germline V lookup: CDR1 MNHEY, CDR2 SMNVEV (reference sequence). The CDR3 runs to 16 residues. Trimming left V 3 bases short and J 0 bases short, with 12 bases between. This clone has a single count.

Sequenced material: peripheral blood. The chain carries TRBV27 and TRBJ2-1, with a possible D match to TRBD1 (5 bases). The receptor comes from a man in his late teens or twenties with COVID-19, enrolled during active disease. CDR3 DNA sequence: TGTGCCAGCAGTTTGGGGCTAGAGAGCTCCTACAATGAGCAGTTCTTC. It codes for CASSLGLESSYNEQFF.